This entry describes one TCR beta chain. What antigen it recognizes has not been identified. No base-level quality is on record; no much larger clone is a single base apart. From the cysteine through the phenylalanine, the CDR3 covers 16 amino acids. Only the CDR3 region is kept as DNA, spanning 48 bases read in frame from base 1. The germline V gene encodes CDR1 SGDLS and CDR2 YYNGEE. Germline trimming amounts to 5 bases on V and 6 bases on J, with 10 as the count of junction bases outside the gene matches. This record comes from a study of technical replicates of blood from a handful of donors (dated by TCRdb to between 2016 and 2019). The library relied on the immunoSEQ multiplex PCR assay. Imported from immuneACCESS, the table was reduced by TCRdb to in-frame sequences with V and J called. These copies leave out some clones; in studies compared against another copy, an unresolved V gene accounts for under half, and the cause of the remainder is not known. The sample yields roughly 72,000 clones; approximately 93% were counted once. 0.35% to 0.4% of the sample goes to the ten largest clones.

The receptor's source is a human donor in good health. This chain is built from TRBV9 and TRBJ2-2; 10 central bases correspond to TRBD2. The specimen sequenced was T cells isolated from PBMCs. The DNA sequence is given as TGTGCCAGCAGTGAAAAGCGGGAGGGTTTAGCCGGGGAGCTGTTTTTT. This is translated as CASSEKREGLAGELFF.